A selection of T cell receptor beta chains follows, all from one sample in a study of radiotherapy plus CTLA-4 blockade in lung cancer. Sequencing used immunoSEQ multiplex PCR; TCRdb keeps in-frame clones, though not all of them. The profile shows 30,000 or so clones, more than 70% of them singletons. The specimen was peripheral blood, collected from a patient treated with radiotherapy plus ipilimumab. Receptors originate from a human donor with non-small cell lung cancer whose response to radiotherapy plus ipilimumab could not be evaluated. CDR3s include the opening cysteine and the closing phenylalanine or tryptophan. A D gene is named only where the DNA matches it firmly. Some rows have no size entry. The others give once, few or many, or a class for an expanded clone.

clone_size: NA
d_call: NA
j_call: TRBJ2-3
v_call: TRBV6-6
cdr3_nt: TGTGCCAGCAGTCCGGGACACGCCACAGATACGCAGTATTTT
cdr3_aa: CASSPGHATDTQYF

clone_size: few
d_call: TRBD2
j_call: TRBJ2-7
v_call: TRBV19
cdr3_nt: TGTGCCAGTAGTTCAAAGACTAGCGGGAGGTTTTACGAGCAGTACTTC
cdr3_aa: CASSSKTSGRFYEQYF

clone_size: NA
d_call: TRBD1
j_call: TRBJ2-7
v_call: TRBV14
cdr3_nt: TGTGCCAGCAGCTCGAGAGGACAGGGAGCCTACGAGCAGTACTTC
cdr3_aa: CASSSRGQGAYEQYF

clone_size: NA
d_call: TRBD1
j_call: TRBJ2-5
v_call: TRBV2
cdr3_nt: TGTGCCAGCTTCGGGACAGACTCGGTTCGACAAAGAGAGACCCAGTACTTC
cdr3_aa: CASFGTDSVRQRETQYF

clone_size: few
d_call: TRBD1
j_call: TRBJ1-2
v_call: TRBV10-3
cdr3_nt: TGTGCCATCAGTGGGGCTGACAGGGTCAACTATGGCTACACCTTC
cdr3_aa: CAISGADRVNYGYTF

clone_size: NA
d_call: NA
j_call: TRBJ2-7
v_call: TRBV5-1
cdr3_nt: TGCGCCAGCAGCCCGGGGGGCCTAGCCGGCAGGAACGAGCAGTACTTC
cdr3_aa: CASSPGGLAGRNEQYF

clone_size: NA
d_call: NA
j_call: TRBJ2-5
v_call: TRBV6-5
cdr3_nt: TGTGCCTCGAGTTCCGGGACAAGTGTAAAGCAGTACTTC
cdr3_aa: CASSSGTSVKQYF

clone_size: NA
d_call: TRBD2
j_call: TRBJ2-2
v_call: TRBV27
cdr3_nt: TGTGCCAGCAGTTCTATAGCGGGAGACACCGGGGAGCTGTTTTTT
cdr3_aa: CASSSIAGDTGELFF

clone_size: NA
d_call: TRBD1
j_call: TRBJ1-5
v_call: TRBV6-1
cdr3_nt: TGTGCCAGCAACACAAGGACAGGCTCCAATCAGCCCCAGCATTTT
cdr3_aa: CASNTRTGSNQPQHF

clone_size: NA
d_call: TRBD1
j_call: TRBJ1-4
v_call: TRBV5-1
cdr3_nt: TGCGCCAGCAGCTTGCAGGGGGCGGGAGAAAAACTGTTTTTT
cdr3_aa: CASSLQGAGEKLFF